The clone carrying this T cell receptor beta chain has a single count. The sample belongs to a study of CD8 T cells in Susac syndrome. Germline lookup yields CDR1 SGHRS and CDR2 YFSETQ. Trimming at V came to 0 bases and at J to 3 bases, leaving 3 bases not matched to a gene. This CDR3 has 16 amino acids. RNA was extracted with the RNeasy kit, and a quantity of roughly 0.5 to 1 ug was reverse transcribed using random hexamers. The TCR beta CDR3 was amplified by immunoSEQ multiplex PCR across 54 Vbeta, 13 Jbeta. TCRdb re-called the immunoSEQ multiplex PCR reads with MiXCR, one entry per CDR3 protein. Found here are roughly 180,000 distinct CDR3 sequences, around 94% of them singletons; the top ten hold 0.13% to 0.15%. CD8+ and CD4+ T cells circulating in blood were sequenced for TCR beta. FACS enriched CD8+ TEMRA cells, while bulk CD8+ and CD4+ were negatively isolated.

The receptor's source is a human donor in good health. The rearrangement joins TRBV5-1 to TRBJ1-5; 10 nucleotides agree with TRBD1. The sequencing input was CD4+ T cells from PBMCs. CDR3 DNA sequence: TGCGCCAGCAGCTTGGGGGGGACAGGGGCCAATCAGCCCCAGCATTTT. Its translation: CASSLGGTGANQPQHF.